The next 21 T cell receptor beta chains were all read from a single sample in a study of shared clonotypes between healthy human individuals. Libraries were prepared by immunoSEQ multiplex PCR; TCRdb keeps only in-frame clonotypes and omits some of them. This table holds a few million clones, 90% to 96% found once. Sequencing input: naive CD4+ T cells sorted from blood. Subset given: CD45RA+ positively selected. Receptor source: a man in his late teens or twenties in good health.

V gene TRBV9 combines with J gene TRBJ2-5, with 13 bases matching TRBD2. This CDR3 is built from 16 residues. The J segment lost 2 bases and the V segment lost 4 bases, leaving 5 bases of the junction unmatched. Germline values: CDR1 SGDLS, CDR2 YYNGEE. CDR3 DNA: TGTGCCAGCAGCACTAGCGGGGGGGCGTGGCAAGAGACCCAGTACTTC. Amino acids: CASSTSGGAWQETQYF.

This rearrangement joins TRBV6-6 to TRBJ1-2; the D is unclear. There are 13 residues in the CDR3. Trimming removed 2 bases from V and 8 bases from J, with 12 bases in between. Germline-derived CDR1 and CDR2 are MNHNY and SVGAGI (reference sequence). The CDR3 sequence: CASSYATREGYTF. The CDR3 DNA reads as TGTGCCAGCAGTTACGCGACTCGGGAGGGCTACACCTTC.

V gene TRBV30 combines with J gene TRBJ1-2; TRBD1 might be the D (5 bases). CDR3 length equals 14 residues. V was shortened by 2 bases and J by 3 bases, with 13 bases between the two germline ends. Germline-derived CDR1 and CDR2 are GTSNPN and SVGIG (reference sequence). For the CDR3, the DNA is TGTGCCTGGAGTCGGGGGGGGTCAGACTATGGCTACACCTTC. This gives the protein CAWSRGGSDYGYTF.

CDR3 coding DNA: TGTGCCAGCAGCTTAAGGACGTACTCCTACGAGCAGTACTTC. It encodes CASSLRTYSYEQYF. The genes are TRBV5-5 and TRBJ2-7; D is unclear. Germline loops: CDR1 SGHKS, CDR2 YYEKEE (reference sequence). Trimming pared 2 bases from V and 0 bases from J, leaving 9 bases between. There are 14 residues in the CDR3.

The rearrangement joins TRBV7-2 to TRBJ1-1; 7 bases are shared with TRBD1. The CDR3 length is 13 residues. The V and J ends lost 5 bases and 5 bases, in that order; junction bases with no gene match: 5. Germline V gene lookup returns CDR1 SGHTA and CDR2 FQGNSA. CDR3 sequence (DNA): TGTGCCAGCAGCCCAAGGGGGCAGACTGAAGCTTTCTTT. Translating it yields CASSPRGQTEAFF.

As regards this clone: Other DNA sequences in the sample encode the same CDR3. The chain employs TRBV7-8 and TRBJ2-7, with TRBD2 matching over 14 bases. CDR1 is SGHVS and CDR2 is FQNEAQ in the germline V gene. CDR3 size: 15 residues. The J segment lost 4 bases and the V segment lost 5 bases, leaving 4 bases of the junction unmatched. CDR3 loop: CASSPRTSGGYEQYF. Written as DNA, the CDR3 is TGTGCCAGCAGCCCCCGGACTAGCGGGGGGTACGAGCAGTACTTC.

The rearrangement uses TRBV2 and TRBJ2-3; 11 bases match TRBD1. The germline V gene encodes CDR1 SNHLY and CDR2 FYNNEI. Losses at the gene ends were 5 bases for V and 6 bases for J; bases not matched to a gene: 7. This CDR3 spans 15 amino acids. The CDR3 nucleotides are TGTGCCAGCAGTCTACCCGGGACAGGGGGTGATACGCAGTATTTT. Translating gives CASSLPGTGGDTQYF.

The chain couples TRBV19 to TRBJ1-4, with D unclear. V lost 3 bases and J 8 bases, leaving 22 bases between the germline ends. From germline, CDR1 is LNHDA and CDR2 SQIVND (reference sequence). CDR3 length: 17 residues. The CDR3 protein is CASSMGKGRPSREKLFF. CDR3 nucleotide sequence: TGTGCCAGTAGTATGGGGAAAGGGAGGCCATCAAGGGAAAAACTGTTTTTT.

Turning to this clone: The sample has other DNA sequences that encode this CDR3 too. The rearrangement links TRBV25-1 to TRBJ2-7; a weak D match, TRBD2 (6 bases). The CDR3 consists of 14 residues. Germline assignment: CDR1 MGHDK and CDR2 SYGVNS. V was clipped by 3 bases and J by 1 base, with 10 bases between them. CDR3 region: CASSDPGSSYEQYF. CDR3 bases: TGTGCCAGCAGTGACCCCGGGAGTTCCTACGAGCAGTACTTC.

The rearrangement joins TRBV7-9 to TRBJ1-4; the D gene is possibly TRBD1 (6 bases). Germline CDR1 SEHNR, CDR2 FQNEAQ (reference sequence). Trimming cost V 3 bases and J 0 bases, with 11 bases left between them. The CDR3 has 16 amino acids. The CDR3 DNA reads as TGTGCCAGCAGCTTTACAGGGTCGGCAACTAATGAAAAACTGTTTTTT. Its protein is CASSFTGSATNEKLFF.

J is TRBJ2-1 and V is TRBV6-5; D might be TRBD2 (6 bases). V gave up 2 bases and J gave up 4 bases, with 12 bases separating them. Germline V gene lookup returns CDR1 MNHEY and CDR2 SVGAGI. The CDR3 sequence is 15 residues long. CDR3 in amino acids: CASSYTAGPYNEQFF. DNA for the CDR3: TGTGCCAGCAGTTACACAGCGGGCCCGTACAATGAGCAGTTCTTC.

J is TRBJ2-3 and V is TRBV5-6; D remains unclear. V was pared by 3 bases and J by 11 bases, with 16 bases between. CDR1 SGHDT and CDR2 YYEEEE come from the germline V gene. There are 13 residues in the CDR3. The CDR3 reads CASSSNNPGLQYF. In DNA, the CDR3 is TGTGCCAGCAGCTCAAACAACCCGGGCCTGCAGTATTTT.

The V and J genes are TRBV10-3 and TRBJ2-2, with 8 positions matching TRBD2. Germline CDR1 reads ENHRY; CDR2 reads SYGVKD. The J segment lost 6 bases and the V segment lost 3 bases, leaving 3 bases of the junction unmatched. This CDR3 has 14 residues. The CDR3 reads CAISDQRGPGELFF. The CDR3 nucleotides are TGTGCCATCAGTGACCAGCGGGGGCCCGGGGAGCTGTTTTTT.

The chain recombines TRBV5-8 with TRBJ2-6, with 7 bases identical to TRBD1. Germline-derived CDR1 and CDR2 are SGHTS and YDEGEE. The CDR3 sequence is 17 residues long. V shed 1 base, J shed 0 bases, and the junction held 4 bases outside the gene matches. CDR3 bases: TGTGCCAGCAGCTTGTTGGGACAGTCCTCTGGGGCCAACGTCCTGACTTTC. Its protein is CASSLLGQSSGANVLTF.

The V call is TRBV6-5, the J call TRBJ1-6, with a weak D call TRBD1 (6 bases). The CDR3 extends over 14 amino acids. Germline lookup yields CDR1 MNHEY and CDR2 SVGAGI. V shed 6 bases and J shed 15 bases, with 21 bases lying between them. The CDR3 loop is CASRTGGRGSYLHF. Written as DNA, the CDR3 is TGTGCCAGCAGGACGGGGGGGCGCGGGTCCTACCTCCACTTT.

J is TRBJ2-1 and V is TRBV7-2; 8 bases are shared with TRBD2. The trim removed 2 bases at V and 7 bases at J, leaving 7 bases unmatched. Germline assignment: CDR1 SGHTA and CDR2 FQGNSA. The CDR3 consists of 15 residues. The CDR3 is CASSLFSGGPNEQFF. The CDR3 DNA follows: TGTGCCAGCAGCTTATTCTCGGGAGGGCCGAATGAGCAGTTCTTC.

The chain couples TRBV27 to TRBJ2-7; D not resolved. Germline V lookup: CDR1 MNHEY, CDR2 SMNVEV (reference sequence). The CDR3 is 16 amino acids. V was pared by 5 bases and J by 0 bases, with 17 bases between. CDR3 sequence (DNA): TGTGCCAGCAGTCCCGCGGAGCTAAAAGACTCCTACGAGCAGTACTTC. It is translated as CASSPAELKDSYEQYF.

About this clone: Other DNA sequences in this specimen translate into the identical CDR3. The V and J genes are TRBV9 and TRBJ2-7; 8 bases fit TRBD1. The CDR3 totals 15 residues. Per the germline V gene, CDR1 is SGDLS and CDR2 is YYNGEE. Germline trimming cut 0 bases from V and 0 bases from J; bases unmatched to any gene: 2. The CDR3 nucleotides are TGTGCCAGCAGCGTAGGGGACAGGAGCTCCTACGAGCAGTACTTC. It translates to CASSVGDRSSYEQYF.

The chain combines TRBV19 with TRBJ1-6; 12 nucleotides agree with TRBD1. After removal of 6 bases from V and 7 bases from J, the junction contained 7 bases not matched to a gene. The CDR3 runs to 16 residues. CDR1 and CDR2 (germline): LNHDA, SQIVND (reference sequence). CDR3 sequence reads: CASRTGTGGSNSPLHF. CDR3 DNA sequence: TGTGCCAGTAGGACCGGGACAGGGGGCTCGAATTCACCCCTCCACTTT.

This rearrangement joins TRBV6-5 to TRBJ1-2; tentative D call: TRBD1 (5 bases). The CDR3 has 13 residues. Germline CDR1 and CDR2: MNHEY and SVGAGI. Trimming took off 8 bases at V and 8 bases at J, with 18 bases between the two ends. The CDR3 loop reads CASRAGIAGGYTF. As DNA, the CDR3 is TGTGCCAGCCGGGCCGGGATCGCAGGGGGCTACACCTTC.

The chain carries TRBV4-3 and TRBJ2-2, with D possibly being TRBD2 (6 bases). This CDR3 region has 15 residues. From germline, CDR1 is LGHNA and CDR2 YSLEER. Trimming removed 0 bases from V and 5 bases from J, with 10 bases in between. CDR3 amino acids: CASSQDWGRTGELFF. In DNA, the CDR3 is TGCGCCAGCAGCCAAGATTGGGGGAGGACCGGGGAGCTGTTTTTT.